The clone carrying this TCR beta chain was observed a handful of times. As yet, its antigen is unknown. This entry comes from a study of identical twins. Regarding the study as a whole: Within cord blood, abundant beta clonotypes carried fewer insertions, but memory repertoires showed no such trend. Weaker excess sharing between twins was seen in beta out-of-frame sequences. The study based its conclusions on cross-sectional statistical analysis and did not follow the same donors.

Unique molecular identifiers were present on the cDNA, which also gained a universal primer site by template switching. TCRdb passed the 5' RACE reads through MiXCR, listing each CDR3 protein once. The sample includes roughly 250,000 distinct CDR3 sequences, roughly an eighth of them seen just once. CDR1 is SGHKS, CDR2 YYEKEE, per germline (reference sequence). Trimming pared 4 bases from V and 1 base from J, leaving 11 bases between. The CDR3 length is 15 residues. Material: memory (CD45RO+) T cells sorted from blood. The rearrangement links TRBV5-5 to TRBJ1-4; tentative D call: TRBD1 (5 bases). This sequence originates from a woman younger than 30 in good health. The CDR3 nucleotides read TGTGCCAGCAGCGAACAGGTGGGAACTAATGAAAAACTGTTTTTT. It specifies CASSEQVGTNEKLFF.